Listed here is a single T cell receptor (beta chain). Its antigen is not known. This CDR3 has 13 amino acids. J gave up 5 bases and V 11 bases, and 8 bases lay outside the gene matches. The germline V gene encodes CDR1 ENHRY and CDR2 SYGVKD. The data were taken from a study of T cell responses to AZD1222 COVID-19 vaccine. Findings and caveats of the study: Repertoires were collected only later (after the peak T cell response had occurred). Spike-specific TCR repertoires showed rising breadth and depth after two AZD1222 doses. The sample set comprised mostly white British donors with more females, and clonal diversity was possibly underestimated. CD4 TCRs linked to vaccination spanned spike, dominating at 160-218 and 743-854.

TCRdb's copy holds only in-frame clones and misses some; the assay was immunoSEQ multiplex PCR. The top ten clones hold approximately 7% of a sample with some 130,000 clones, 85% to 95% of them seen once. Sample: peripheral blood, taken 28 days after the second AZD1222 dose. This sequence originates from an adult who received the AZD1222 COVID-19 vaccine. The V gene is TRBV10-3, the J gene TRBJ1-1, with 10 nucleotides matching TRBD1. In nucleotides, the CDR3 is TGTGCCTCGGCGGACAGGGGGAGAACTGAAGCTTTCTTT. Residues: CASADRGRTEAFF.